These 18 T cell receptor beta chains were sequenced from one sample in a study of technical replicates of blood from several donors (dated by TCRdb to about 2017). The protocol used for the library was the immunoSEQ multiplex PCR assay. In TCRdb, the immuneACCESS table is reduced to in-frame sequences with V and J assigned. These tables do not hold every clone; where another copy was compared, an unresolved V gene accounts for under half, and the others remain unexplained. This sample lists 13,000 to 15,000 clones; roughly 84% were detected once. Over 9.5% of the sample is taken by the ten largest. The sequencing sample was made of PBMCs. Receptors were obtained from a human donor in good health.

CDR3 nucleotides: TGTGCCAGCAGATACGACAGAGACTATGGCTACACCTTC. This sequence encodes CASRYDRDYGYTF. This chain joins TRBV6-5 and TRBJ1-2; a possible D gene is TRBD1 (5 bases). CDR1 is MNHEY and CDR2 is SVGAGI in the germline V gene. V was trimmed by 6 bases and J by 3 bases, leaving 11 bases between them. The CDR3 spans 13 residues.

The rearrangement uses TRBV6-1 and TRBJ2-1; perhaps TRBD1 as D (5 bases). V lost 1 base, J lost 5 bases, and 12 bases lay in between. Germline CDR1 and CDR2: MNHNS and SASEGT. CDR3 length equals 15 residues. CDR3 loop: CASSEGRAPDNEQFF. CDR3 DNA: TGTGCCAGCAGTGAAGGCAGGGCGCCAGACAATGAGCAGTTCTTC.

V gene TRBV19 combines with J gene TRBJ2-5; TRBD1 matches 8 bases. The germline V gene has CDR1 LNHDA and CDR2 SQIVND (reference sequence). This CDR3 is 11 amino acids long. J gave up 9 bases and V 5 bases, and 2 bases lay outside the gene matches. CDR3 sequence reads: CASSSGGSQYF. CDR3 nucleotide sequence: TGTGCCAGTAGTTCAGGGGGCTCCCAGTACTTC. The full variable domain, rest sourced from reference TRBV19 and TRBJ2-5, is DGGITQSPKYLFRKEGQNVTLSCEQNLNHDAMYWYRQDPGQGLRLIYYSQIVNDFQKGDIAEGYSVSREKKESFPLTVTSAQKNPTAFYLCASSSGGSQYFGPGTRLLVL.

The chain employs TRBV28 and TRBJ1-4, with D uncertain. Germline CDR1 is MDHEN and CDR2 is SYDVKM. Trimming took 4 bases from V and 12 from J, leaving 21 bases between them. This CDR3 contains 15 residues. As DNA, the CDR3 is TGTGCCAGCAGTTCCTCTACTATTTCCCGCGTGGAACTGTTTTTT. Protein: CASSSSTISRVELFF.

V is TRBV5-5 and J is TRBJ2-3; 9 nucleotides match TRBD2. Looked up from germline, CDR1 is SGHKS and CDR2 is YYEKEE (reference sequence). V shed 0 bases, J shed 4 bases, and the junction held 6 bases outside the gene matches. The CDR3 has 16 amino acids. The DNA of the CDR3 is TGTGCCAGCAGCTTGGGCGGGAGGGCCTCGGCAGATACGCAGTATTTT. Translated: CASSLGGRASADTQYF. Based on the CDR3 plus reference TRBV5-5 and TRBJ2-3, the full variable domain is DAGVTQSPTHLIKTRGQQVTLRCSPISGHKSVSWYQQVLGQGPQFIFQYYEKEERGRGNFPDRFSARQFPNYSSELNVNALLLGDSALYLCASSLGGRASADTQYFGPGTRLTVL.

The chain employs TRBV5-1 and TRBJ1-4; 7 bases are shared with TRBD1. Germline V lookup: CDR1 SGHRS, CDR2 YFSETQ. The CDR3 extends over 17 amino acids. The V and J ends lost 2 bases and 4 bases, in that order; junction bases with no gene match: 11. CDR3 sequence (DNA): TGCGCCAGCAGCTTCGGGCAGGGGGGCAACTTTAATGAAAAACTGTTTTTT. Translating it yields CASSFGQGGNFNEKLFF.

This clone showed up just once. V gene TRBV28 combines with J gene TRBJ1-3, with a weak D call TRBD1 (6 bases). Germline V gene lookup returns CDR1 MDHEN and CDR2 SYDVKM. Between the trimmed V and J ends, which lost 6 bases and 1 base, there was a span of 16 bases. The CDR3 runs 16 residues. The chain's CDR3 is CASRPYLDRSGNTIYF. The CDR3 region has the DNA TGTGCCAGCAGACCCTATCTCGACAGGTCTGGAAACACCATATATTTT.

This clone was picked up one time. This chain links TRBV18 with TRBJ1-4, with D tentatively TRBD1 (5 bases). CDR3 length: 14 residues. V shed 4 bases and J shed 5 bases, with 11 bases lying between them. From germline, CDR1 is KGHSH and CDR2 LQKENI. The CDR3 is CASSRGDSNEKLFF. The DNA of the CDR3 is TGTGCCAGCTCACGCGGCGACAGCAATGAAAAACTGTTTTTT.

This chain connects TRBV9 to TRBJ1-2, with 7 positions matching TRBD1. CDR3 length: 13 residues. Looked up from germline, CDR1 is SGDLS and CDR2 is YYNGEE. V lost 4 bases and J lost 4; bases outside the gene matches: 4. The CDR3 loop reads CASSMGQLYGYTF. In DNA, the CDR3 is TGTGCCAGCAGCATGGGACAGCTCTATGGCTACACCTTC. Full variable domain (missing parts from reference TRBV9 and TRBJ1-2): DSGVTQTPKHLITATGQRVTLRCSPRSGDLSVYWYQQSLDQGLQFLIQYYNGEERAKGNILERFSAQQFPDLHSELNLSSLELGDSALYFCASSMGQLYGYTFGSGTRLTVV.

V is TRBV6-5 and J is TRBJ1-4; D uncertain. This CDR3 has 14 residues. V was cut by 2 bases and J by 6 bases, with 10 bases left in between. Germline V gives CDR1 MNHEY, CDR2 SVGAGI. DNA for the CDR3: TGTGCCAGCAGTTACCGAGGGATCGATGAAAAACTGTTTTTT. Protein: CASSYRGIDEKLFF.

The rearrangement joins TRBV9 to TRBJ2-7; no firm D call. V was pared by 0 bases and J by 6 bases, with 13 bases between. This CDR3 contains 14 residues. Germline CDR1 SGDLS, CDR2 YYNGEE. The chain's CDR3 is CASSVGPPRGEQYF. The CDR3 bases are TGTGCCAGCAGCGTAGGTCCCCCCCGCGGCGAGCAGTACTTC. Based on the CDR3 plus reference TRBV9 and TRBJ2-7, the full variable domain is DSGVTQTPKHLITATGQRVTLRCSPRSGDLSVYWYQQSLDQGLQFLIQYYNGEERAKGNILERFSAQQFPDLHSELNLSSLELGDSALYFCASSVGPPRGEQYFGPGTRLTVT.

The chain links TRBV4-1 to TRBJ2-7; 10 bases line up with TRBD2. The germline V gene encodes CDR1 MGHRA and CDR2 YSYEKL. The V gene end was trimmed by 2 bases and the J gene end by 6 bases; junction bases not matched to a gene: 13. The CDR3 covers 17 residues. The DNA for the CDR3 is TGCGCCAGCAGCCAACTAGATTTAGGACTAGCGGCCCCCGAGCAGTACTTC. Amino acids: CASSQLDLGLAAPEQYF.

The rearrangement links TRBV9 to TRBJ1-2, with TRBD1 matching over 7 bases. This CDR3 is 13 amino acids long. Losses at the gene ends were 4 bases for V and 4 bases for J; bases not matched to a gene: 4. Germline CDR1 reads SGDLS; CDR2 reads YYNGEE. CDR3 coding DNA: TGTGCCAGCAGCCCACGGGACAGCTATGGCTACACCTTC. This codes for CASSPRDSYGYTF.

J is TRBJ2-3 and V is TRBV5-8; D possibly corresponds to TRBD2 (6 bases). Trimming shortened V by 4 bases and J by 6 bases, and 9 bases separated the two germline ends. Germline assignment: CDR1 SGHTS and CDR2 YDEGEE. This CDR3 spans 12 amino acids. CDR3 bases: TGTGCCAGCAGCCCTCGGGGGGATACGCAGTATTTT. Amino acid sequence: CASSPRGDTQYF. The entire variable domain, with the rest obtained from reference TRBV5-8 and TRBJ2-3, is as follows: EAGVTQSPTHLIKTRGQQATLRCSPISGHTSVYWYQQALGLGLQFLLWYDEGEERNRGNFPPRFSGRQFPNYSSELNVNALELEDSALYLCASSPRGDTQYFGPGTRLTVL.

The CDR3 spells CASSLGQGNTGELFF. The CDR3 DNA reads as TGTGCCAGCAGCCTCGGGCAGGGGAACACCGGGGAGCTGTTTTTT. This chain joins TRBV9 and TRBJ2-2, with a weak D call TRBD1 (5 bases). Trimming left V 4 bases short and J 1 base short, with 11 bases between. This CDR3 contains 15 residues. CDR1 and CDR2 from the germline V gene are SGDLS and YYNGEE.

V and J are TRBV6-1 and TRBJ1-2; possibly TRBD1 for D (6 bases). V was trimmed by 0 bases and J by 7 bases, leaving 15 bases between them. The CDR3 is 15 residues long. Germline CDR1 reads MNHNS; CDR2 reads SASEGT. The CDR3: CASSEAKQGLGGYTF. CDR3 nucleotide sequence: TGTGCCAGCAGTGAAGCCAAACAGGGTTTAGGTGGCTACACCTTC.

Points on this clone: This same CDR3 is encoded by further DNA sequences in the sample. V gene TRBV29-1 combines with J gene TRBJ2-7; D unclear. The CDR3 totals 14 residues. The V end lost 5 bases, the J end lost 0 bases, and 14 bases lay between the germline ends. Germline CDR1 SQVTM, CDR2 ANQGSEA. The CDR3 sequence: CSVRLSGLSYEQYF. In nucleotides, the CDR3 is TGCAGCGTTCGCCTCTCGGGTCTCTCCTACGAGCAGTACTTC.

CDR3 in DNA: TGTGCCAGCAGCTACGCTAAGACCACAAACAGGGGATTCGGCGGCTACACCTTC. It encodes CASSYAKTTNRGFGGYTF. V gene TRBV7-2 combines with J gene TRBJ1-2; 7 bases map to TRBD1. The germline V gene encodes CDR1 SGHTA and CDR2 FQGNSA. CDR3 length: 18 amino acids. The J segment lost 8 bases and the V segment lost 4 bases, leaving 22 bases of the junction unmatched.